Below are 32 T cell receptor beta chains sequenced from a single sample in a study of blood T cells in healthy people across ages. The use of a sample-barcoded 5' primer and a J-beta primer mix characterized a second PCR of 7 to 11 cycles. MiXCR, run by TCRdb on the 5' RACE reads, gives a single entry per CDR3 protein. The sample consists of 1.5 million to 2 million distinct CDR3 sequences, roughly 27% of them appearing once. What was sequenced was blood. All receptors derive from a woman aged 30 to 39 in good health.

The rearrangement links TRBV24-1 to TRBJ2-3, with D unresolved. The CDR3 sequence is 13 residues long. V dropped 9 bases and J dropped 1 base, with 10 bases sitting between them. Germline V gives CDR1 KGHDR, CDR2 SFDVKD. The CDR3 DNA is TGTGCCACCGGAAGGGCCGGCACAGATACGCAGTATTTT. Protein product: CATGRAGTDTQYF.

The CDR3 region is CASRKLGGDEQFF. The CDR3 DNA reads TGTGCCAGCAGGAAACTAGGAGGTGATGAGCAGTTCTTC. The V call is TRBV12-3 or TRBV12-4, the J call TRBJ2-1; perhaps TRBD2 as D (5 bases). This CDR3 is built from 13 residues. V lost 6 bases and J 8 bases, leaving 14 bases between the germline ends.

The chain couples TRBV5-6 to TRBJ2-5, with TRBD2 matching over 10 bases. Germline V gene sequence: CDR1 SGHDT, CDR2 YYEEEE. This CDR3 is built from 17 residues. V lost 0 bases, J lost 5 bases, and 10 bases stayed unmatched. The CDR3 coding sequence is TGTGCCAGCAGCTTGGATAATAGCGGGAGGAATGGGGAGACCCAGTACTTC. It specifies CASSLDNSGRNGETQYF.

The chain couples TRBV7-2 to TRBJ1-2; D remains ambiguous. This CDR3 is 13 amino acids long. Deletions cut 10 bases from V and 0 bases from J, with 12 bases between. Per germline, CDR1 SGHTA and CDR2 FQGNSA. The CDR3 DNA follows: TGTGCCACCGATGGGCAAACTAACTATGGCTACACCTTC. Translation: CATDGQTNYGYTF. The full variable domain, in which reference TRBV7-2 and TRBJ1-2 provide the parts outside the CDR3, is GAGVSQSPSNKVTEKGKDVELRCDPISGHTALYWYRQSLGQGLEFLIYFQGNSAPDKSGLPSDRFSAERTGGSVSTLTIQRTQQEDSAVYLCATDGQTNYGYTFGSGTRLTVV.

This chain joins TRBV14 and TRBJ2-3; D unresolved. Per germline, CDR1 SGHDN and CDR2 FVKESK. Trimming shortened V by 1 base and J by 5 bases, and 10 bases separated the two germline ends. This CDR3 is built from 14 residues. CDR3 nucleotide sequence: TGTGCCAGCAGCCAAGTACAAGGGCTAGATACGCAGTATTTT. Protein: CASSQVQGLDTQYF. The variable domain in full, completed from reference TRBV14 and TRBJ2-3, reads EAGVTQFPSHSVIEKGQTVTLRCDPISGHDNLYWYRRVMGKEIKFLLHFVKESKQDESGMPNNRFLAERTGGTYSTLKVQPAELEDSGVYFCASSQVQGLDTQYFGPGTRLTVL.

This clonotype has a handful of counts. CDR3: CASSPRSGTADAEAFF. The CDR3, as DNA: TGTGCCAGCAGCCCCCGATCCGGGACAGCCGACGCTGAAGCTTTCTTT. The rearrangement uses TRBV9 and TRBJ1-1; 7 bases are a match to TRBD1. Germline V CDR1 and CDR2: SGDLS, YYNGEE. The CDR3 runs to 16 residues. V gave up 4 bases and J gave up 6 bases; unmatched junction bases: 15.

There are many counts of this clonotype. The CDR3: CASSLVAGGRETQYF. CDR3 nucleotides: TGTGCCAGCAGTTTGGTAGCGGGGGGGAGAGAGACCCAGTACTTC. The rearrangement uses TRBV12-3 or TRBV12-4 and TRBJ2-5; the match to TRBD2 covers 11 bases. The CDR3 is 15 amino acids. V shed 3 bases, J shed 4 bases, and the junction held 4 bases outside the gene matches.

This clonotype showed up many times. The rearrangement uses TRBV29-1 and TRBJ2-7; 10 nucleotides match TRBD1. The V segment lost 0 bases and the J segment 3 bases; nucleotides outside the gene matches: 17. Per germline, CDR1 SQVTM and CDR2 ANQGSEA. The CDR3 consists of 19 residues. CDR3 nucleotide sequence: TGCAGCGTTGAAGATCCGACAGGGGGCGCAAGTAGCGGGGACTACGAGCAGTACTTC. This codes for CSVEDPTGGASSGDYEQYF.

V usage is TRBV5-5 and J usage is TRBJ1-6; TRBD1 is a possible D gene (5 bases). Germline lookup yields CDR1 SGHKS and CDR2 YYEKEE (reference sequence). The CDR3 covers 15 residues. V was cut by 2 bases and J by 7 bases, with 13 bases left in between. CDR3 region: CASSFTAGPNSPLHF. The CDR3 DNA is TGTGCCAGCAGCTTCACCGCGGGGCCGAATTCACCCCTCCACTTT.

J is TRBJ2-3 and V is TRBV2, with 7 bases aligning to TRBD2. V dropped 3 bases and J dropped 4; count of bases not matched to a gene: 7. Per the germline V gene, CDR1 is SNHLY and CDR2 is FYNNEI. The CDR3 has 15 residues. The CDR3 spells CASSDTTGGADTQYF. The CDR3 coding sequence is TGTGCCAGCAGTGATACGACGGGAGGAGCAGATACGCAGTATTTT.

This clonotype was observed at least ten times. The chain links TRBV20-1 to TRBJ1-1; TRBD1 agrees at 10 bases. V shed 0 bases and J 3 bases; nucleotides not matched to a gene: 1. Germline CDR1 DFQATT, CDR2 SNEGSKA (reference sequence). This CDR3 contains 14 residues. The CDR3 DNA sequence: TGCAGTGCTAGAGATGGGACAGGGGACACTGAAGCTTTCTTT. Translating gives CSARDGTGDTEAFF.

This clonotype was seen only a few times. The chain carries TRBV4-1 and TRBJ2-1, with TRBD1 matching over 7 bases. The CDR3 contains 18 residues. V trimming: 3 bases; J trimming: 12 bases; junction bases outside the gene matches: 23. Germline CDR1 is MGHRA and CDR2 is YSYEKL. In nucleotides, the CDR3 is TGCGCCAGCAGCCAGGCTGAAGTTGGACAGGCCGCCTCAAAAGGGCAGTTCTTC. This translates into CASSQAEVGQAASKGQFF.

This clonotype was detected only once. A read error may produce the germline difference seen at one junction end. This chain joins TRBV28 and TRBJ2-7; TRBD1 agrees at 12 bases. This CDR3 region has 14 residues. Germline V lookup: CDR1 MDHEN, CDR2 SYDVKM. Here the CDR3 reads CTSSRDRGLYEQYF. The CDR3 DNA reads TGTACCAGCAGCCGGGACAGGGGGCTTTACGAGCAGTACTTC.

This clonotype was seen a handful of times. The V call is TRBV5-1, the J call TRBJ1-5; tentative D call: TRBD1 (5 bases). From germline, CDR1 is SGHRS and CDR2 YFSETQ. The CDR3 length is 16 residues. The germline V and J ends were trimmed by 0 bases and 1 base, with 11 bases remaining between them. This CDR3 is CASSLAPRDSNQPQHF. CDR3 nucleotide sequence: TGCGCCAGCAGCTTGGCCCCCCGGGACAGCAATCAGCCCCAGCATTTT.

In this sample, this clonotype turned up many times. J is TRBJ2-3 and V is TRBV10-3, with 10 positions matching TRBD2. In germline, CDR1 is ENHRY, CDR2 SYGVKD. V lost 0 bases, J lost 4 bases, and 4 bases stayed unmatched. This CDR3 is 16 amino acids long. The CDR3 here is CAISESLAGAPDTQYF. The CDR3, as DNA: TGTGCCATCAGTGAGTCTCTAGCGGGGGCCCCAGATACGCAGTATTTT.

This clonotype came up a few times. The chain employs TRBV20-1 and TRBJ2-5; 7 nucleotides line up with TRBD1. The ends lost 0 bases at V and 3 bases at J; junction bases unmatched: 7. This CDR3 region has 15 residues. Per the germline V gene, CDR1 is DFQATT and CDR2 is SNEGSKA (reference sequence). This CDR3 reads CSAREAGTEKETQYF. Here the CDR3 DNA reads TGCAGTGCTAGAGAGGCCGGGACAGAGAAAGAGACCCAGTACTTC.

In its sample, this clonotype was seen a few times. The chain employs TRBV7-6 and TRBJ2-7; 7 nucleotides line up with TRBD2. CDR3 length: 17 residues. The ends lost 1 base at V and 6 bases at J; junction bases unmatched: 15. Germline CDR1 SGHVS, CDR2 FNYEAQ. CDR3 residues: CASSLGGLGEGHGEQYF. The DNA for the CDR3 is TGTGCCAGCAGCTTAGGGGGCCTTGGGGAGGGCCATGGCGAGCAGTACTTC.

V and J are TRBV5-6 and TRBJ2-7, with D maybe TRBD1 (5 bases). Germline values: CDR1 SGHDT, CDR2 YYEEEE. The CDR3 runs to 13 residues. The ends were cut back, 1 base at V and 4 bases at J, with 9 bases in the middle. The CDR3 reads CASSLMTVYEQYF. The CDR3 DNA is TGTGCCAGCAGCTTGATGACAGTGTACGAGCAGTACTTC. The variable domain in full, with the rest retrieved from reference TRBV5-6 and TRBJ2-7, is DAGVTQSPTHLIKTRGQQVTLRCSPKSGHDTVSWYQQALGQGPQFIFQYYEEEERQRGNFPDRFSGHQFPNYSSELNVNALLLGDSALYLCASSLMTVYEQYFGPGTRLTVT.

The table lists this clonotype with a few counts. The V and J genes are TRBV2 and TRBJ2-4, with D perhaps matching TRBD1 (6 bases). The J call may be incorrect, as the DNA end agrees better with TRBJ2-7. This CDR3 contains 14 residues. Germline V gene data show CDR1 as SNHLY and CDR2 as FYNNEI. In DNA form, the CDR3 reads TGTGCCAGCACCAACAGGGAACTCGACGGCGAGCAGTACTTC. This encodes CASTNRELDGEQYF.

This clonotype was seen only a few times. The genes are TRBV7-9 and TRBJ2-3; tentative D call: TRBD1 (6 bases). The CDR3 is 15 residues long. The V gene lost 5 bases and the J gene lost 4 bases, with 16 bases spanning the gap. CDR1 is SEHNR and CDR2 is FQNEAQ in the germline V gene (reference sequence). The CDR3 DNA reads TGTGCCAGCAGCCTAGGTGGAGGACAGCCAGATACGCAGTATTTT. This codes for CASSLGGGQPDTQYF.

The V gene is TRBV9, the J gene TRBJ2-1; TRBD2 agrees at 10 bases. The CDR3 covers 16 residues. The ends lost 0 bases at V and 7 bases at J; junction bases unmatched: 7. CDR1 and CDR2 from the germline V gene are SGDLS and YYNGEE. The CDR3 region has the DNA TGTGCCAGCAGCGTAGCCTTAGCGGGAGGTAGAAATGAGCAGTTCTTC. Residues: CASSVALAGGRNEQFF.

This clonotype appeared a few times. The chain employs TRBV11-2 and TRBJ2-7; D is uncertain. V was clipped by 5 bases and J by 3 bases, with 14 bases between them. The CDR3 length is 14 residues. The germline CDR1 and CDR2 sequences are SGHAT and FQNNGV. CDR3 bases: TGTGCCAGCAGCCCTCCGTCGGAAAACTACGAGCAGTACTTC. Its translation: CASSPPSENYEQYF.

In this sample, this clonotype turned up once. The CDR3 loop reads CASSSIAGGPGEQFF. CDR3 nucleotide sequence: TGCGCCAGCAGCTCGATAGCGGGGGGGCCGGGTGAGCAGTTCTTC. This sequence joins TRBV5-1 and TRBJ2-1; 11 positions match TRBD2. Germline CDR1 is SGHRS and CDR2 is YFSETQ. V lost 3 bases to trimming and J lost 9 bases; unmatched junction nucleotides: 8. The CDR3 extends over 15 amino acids.

This clonotype was seen a handful of times. The V and J genes are TRBV5-1 and TRBJ2-3; no clear D. CDR3 length: 16 residues. CDR1 and CDR2 from the germline V gene are SGHRS and YFSETQ. Trimming took 0 bases from V and 4 from J, leaving 15 bases between them. In DNA, the CDR3 is TGCGCCAGCAGCTTGGGAGGACGGACCTTACCAGATACGCAGTATTTT. Translating it yields CASSLGGRTLPDTQYF.

CDR3 amino acids: CASSPVKMQNTQYF. In DNA, the CDR3 is TGTGCCAGCTCTCCGGTGAAGATGCAGAATACGCAGTATTTT. V usage is TRBV27 and J usage is TRBJ2-3; the D is unclear. Trimming cost V 8 bases and J 7 bases, with 19 bases left between them. CDR3 length equals 14 residues. The V gene's germline CDR1 is MNHEY and CDR2 SMNVEV (reference sequence).

There are a few counts of this clonotype. The chain has TRBV20-1 and TRBJ2-2; TRBD1 is a possible D gene (5 bases). CDR3 length equals 16 residues. The V and J ends lost 2 bases and 0 bases respectively, with 13 bases between them. Germline V lookup: CDR1 DFQATT, CDR2 SNEGSKA (reference sequence). The chain's CDR3 is CSARLDDSSNTGELFF. DNA of the CDR3: TGCAGTGCTAGATTGGATGACAGTTCGAACACCGGGGAGCTGTTTTTT.

V is TRBV3-1 and J is TRBJ2-3, with D tentatively TRBD2 (6 bases). Trimming cost V 2 bases and J 4 bases, with 13 bases left between them. This CDR3 has 15 amino acids. Germline V gene sequence: CDR1 LGHDT, CDR2 YNNKEL (reference sequence). CDR3 loop: CASSQTRTIPDTQYF. The CDR3 nucleotides read TGTGCCAGCAGCCAAACCCGGACTATCCCAGATACGCAGTATTTT.

This clonotype came up a few times. A much larger clone sits a single nucleotide away, making a read error possible. The chain couples TRBV7-2 to TRBJ2-5, with 8 bases aligning to TRBD1. The CDR3 is 13 amino acids. Germline trimming cut 5 bases from V and 3 bases from J; bases unmatched to any gene: 2. Looked up from germline, CDR1 is SGHTA and CDR2 is FQGNSA. The CDR3 is CASSAGQEETQYF. As DNA, the CDR3 is TGTGCCAGCAGCGCGGGACAGGAAGAGACCCAGTACTTC.

This clonotype was seen repeatedly, ten times or more. The chain has TRBV6-2 or TRBV6-3 and TRBJ1-1; D is ambiguous. Trimming took 2 bases from V and 7 from J, leaving 8 bases between them. Germline assignment: CDR1 MNHEY and CDR2 SVGEGT. This CDR3 comprises 12 residues. CDR3 coding DNA: TGTGCCAGCAGTTACATTCGCGGTGAAGCTTTCTTT. Residues: CASSYIRGEAFF.

On this clonotype itself: A much larger clone is a single base away; this may be a read error. The chain links TRBV5-1 to TRBJ2-6, with 7 bases lining up with TRBD1. V shed 4 bases, J shed 3 bases, and the junction held 4 bases outside the gene matches. Germline V gene data show CDR1 as SGHRS and CDR2 as YFSETQ. CDR3 length equals 15 residues. The CDR3 loop reads CASSPTGDGANVLTF. CDR3 nucleotides: TGCGCCAGCAGCCCCACAGGGGATGGGGCCAACGTCCTGACTTTC.

The chain recombines TRBV6-6 with TRBJ2-5, with D possibly being TRBD1 (6 bases). The last part of the DNA fits TRBJ2-7 better; the J call may be wrong. CDR1 and CDR2 from the germline V gene are MNHNY and SVGAGI (reference sequence). This CDR3 region has 14 residues. The CDR3 sequence is CASRPGRGLGEQYF. For the CDR3, the DNA is TGTGCCAGCAGGCCTGGCAGGGGCCTTGGCGAGCAGTACTTC.

About this clonotype itself: This may be a read error, as it is one base from a much larger clone. The rearrangement links TRBV6-1 to TRBJ2-7; 9 bases are a match to TRBD2. The J call may be incorrect, as the DNA end agrees better with TRBJ2-5. Germline V gene sequence: CDR1 MNHNS, CDR2 SASEGT. The CDR3 is 18 amino acids. This CDR3 is CASSNHTGTSLAGGTQYF. The CDR3 nucleotides are TGTGCCAGCAGTAATCACACTGGGACTAGCCTCGCTGGGGGGACCCAGTACTTC.